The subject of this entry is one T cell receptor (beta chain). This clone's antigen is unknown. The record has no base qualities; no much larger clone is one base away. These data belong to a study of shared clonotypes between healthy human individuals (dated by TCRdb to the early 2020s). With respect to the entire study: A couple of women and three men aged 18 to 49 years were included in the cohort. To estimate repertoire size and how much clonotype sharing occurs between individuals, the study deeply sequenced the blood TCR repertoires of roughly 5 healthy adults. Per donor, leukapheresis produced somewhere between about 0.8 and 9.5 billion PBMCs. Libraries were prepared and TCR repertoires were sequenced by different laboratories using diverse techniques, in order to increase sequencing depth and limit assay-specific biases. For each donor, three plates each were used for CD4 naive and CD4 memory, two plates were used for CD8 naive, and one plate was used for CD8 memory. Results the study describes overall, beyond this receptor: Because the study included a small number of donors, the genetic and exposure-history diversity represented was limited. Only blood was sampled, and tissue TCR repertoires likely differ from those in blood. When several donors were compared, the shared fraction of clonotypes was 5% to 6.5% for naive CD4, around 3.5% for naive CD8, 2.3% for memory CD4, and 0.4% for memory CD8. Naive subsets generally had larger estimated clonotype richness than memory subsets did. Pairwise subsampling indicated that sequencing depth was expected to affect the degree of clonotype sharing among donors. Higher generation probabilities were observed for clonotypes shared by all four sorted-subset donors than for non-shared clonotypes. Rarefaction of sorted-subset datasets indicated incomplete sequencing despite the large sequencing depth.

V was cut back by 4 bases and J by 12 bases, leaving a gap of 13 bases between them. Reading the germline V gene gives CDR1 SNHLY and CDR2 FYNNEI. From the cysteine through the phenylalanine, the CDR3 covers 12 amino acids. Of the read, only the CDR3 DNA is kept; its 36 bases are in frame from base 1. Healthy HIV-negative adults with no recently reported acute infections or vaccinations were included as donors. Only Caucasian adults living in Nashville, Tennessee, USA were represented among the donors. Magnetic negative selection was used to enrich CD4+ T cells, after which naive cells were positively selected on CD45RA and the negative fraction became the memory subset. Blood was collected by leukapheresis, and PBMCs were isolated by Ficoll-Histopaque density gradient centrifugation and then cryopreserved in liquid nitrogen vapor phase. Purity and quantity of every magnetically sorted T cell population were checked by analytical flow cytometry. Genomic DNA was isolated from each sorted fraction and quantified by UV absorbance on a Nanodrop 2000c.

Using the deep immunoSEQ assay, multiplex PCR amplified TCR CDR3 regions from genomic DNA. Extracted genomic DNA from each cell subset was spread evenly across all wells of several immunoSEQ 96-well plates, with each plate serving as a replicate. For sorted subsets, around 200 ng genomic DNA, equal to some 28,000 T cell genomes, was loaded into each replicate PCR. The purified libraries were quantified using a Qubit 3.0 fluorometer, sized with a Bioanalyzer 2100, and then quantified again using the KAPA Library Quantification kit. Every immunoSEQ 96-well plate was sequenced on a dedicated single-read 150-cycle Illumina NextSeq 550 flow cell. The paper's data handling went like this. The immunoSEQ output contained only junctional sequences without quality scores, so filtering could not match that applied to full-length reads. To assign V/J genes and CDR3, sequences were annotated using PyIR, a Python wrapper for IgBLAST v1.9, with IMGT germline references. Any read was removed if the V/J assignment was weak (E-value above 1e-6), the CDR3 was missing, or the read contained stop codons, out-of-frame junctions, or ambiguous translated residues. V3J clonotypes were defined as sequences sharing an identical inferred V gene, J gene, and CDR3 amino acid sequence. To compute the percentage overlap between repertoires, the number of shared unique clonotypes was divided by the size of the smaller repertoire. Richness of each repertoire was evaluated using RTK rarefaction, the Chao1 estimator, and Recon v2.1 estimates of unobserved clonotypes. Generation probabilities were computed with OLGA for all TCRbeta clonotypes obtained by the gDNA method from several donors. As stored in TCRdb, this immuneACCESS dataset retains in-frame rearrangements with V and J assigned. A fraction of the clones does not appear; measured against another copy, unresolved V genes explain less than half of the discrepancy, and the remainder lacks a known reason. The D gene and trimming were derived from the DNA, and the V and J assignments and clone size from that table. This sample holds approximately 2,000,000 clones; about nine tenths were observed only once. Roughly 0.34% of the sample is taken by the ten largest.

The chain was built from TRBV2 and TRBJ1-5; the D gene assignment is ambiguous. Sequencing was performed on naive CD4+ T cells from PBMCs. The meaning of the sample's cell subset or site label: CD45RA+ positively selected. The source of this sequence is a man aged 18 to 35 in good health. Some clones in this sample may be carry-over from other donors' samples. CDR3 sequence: CASSALYSGQHF. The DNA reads TGTGCCAGCAGTGCCCTTTACTCGGGCCAGCATTTT.